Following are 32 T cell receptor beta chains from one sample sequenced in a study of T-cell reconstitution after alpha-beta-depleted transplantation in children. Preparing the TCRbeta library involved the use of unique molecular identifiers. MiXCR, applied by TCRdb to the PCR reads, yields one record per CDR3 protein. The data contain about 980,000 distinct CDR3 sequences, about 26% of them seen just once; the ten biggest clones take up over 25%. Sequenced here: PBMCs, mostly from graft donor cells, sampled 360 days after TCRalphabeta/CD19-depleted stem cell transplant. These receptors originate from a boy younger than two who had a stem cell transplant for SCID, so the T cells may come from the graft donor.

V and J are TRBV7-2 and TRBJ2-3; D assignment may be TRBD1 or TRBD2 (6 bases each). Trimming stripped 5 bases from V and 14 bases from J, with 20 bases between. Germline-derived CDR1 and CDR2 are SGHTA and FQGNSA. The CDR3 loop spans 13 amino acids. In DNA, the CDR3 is TGTGCCAGCAGCAGTGACGGGGGCCCCGCAGGGTATTTT. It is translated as CASSSDGGPAGYF.

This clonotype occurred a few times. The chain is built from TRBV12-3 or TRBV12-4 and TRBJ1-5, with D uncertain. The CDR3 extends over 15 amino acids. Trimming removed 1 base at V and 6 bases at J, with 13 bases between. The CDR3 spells CASSLGPRSSQPQHF. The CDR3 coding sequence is TGTGCCAGCAGTTTAGGGCCGAGGTCAAGTCAGCCCCAGCATTTT.

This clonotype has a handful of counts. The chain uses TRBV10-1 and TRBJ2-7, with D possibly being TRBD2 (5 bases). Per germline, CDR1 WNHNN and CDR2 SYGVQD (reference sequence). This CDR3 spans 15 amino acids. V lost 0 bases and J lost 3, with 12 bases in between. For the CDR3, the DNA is TGCGCCAGCAGTGAGTCGGCCGGGGTCCTCTACGAGCAGTACTTC. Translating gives CASSESAGVLYEQYF.

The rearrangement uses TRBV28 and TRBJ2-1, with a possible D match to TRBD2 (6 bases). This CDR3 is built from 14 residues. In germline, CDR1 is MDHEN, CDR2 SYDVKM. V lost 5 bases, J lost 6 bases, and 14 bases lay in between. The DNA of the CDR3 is TGTGCCAGCAGTCCTCATATGGGGGGCAATGAGCAGTTCTTC. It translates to CASSPHMGGNEQFF. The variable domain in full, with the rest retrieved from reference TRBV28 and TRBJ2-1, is DVKVTQSSRYLVKRTGEKVFLECVQDMDHENMFWYRQDPGLGLRLIYFSYDVKMKEKGDIPEGYSVSREKKERFSLILESASTNQTSMYLCASSPHMGGNEQFFGPGTRLTVL.

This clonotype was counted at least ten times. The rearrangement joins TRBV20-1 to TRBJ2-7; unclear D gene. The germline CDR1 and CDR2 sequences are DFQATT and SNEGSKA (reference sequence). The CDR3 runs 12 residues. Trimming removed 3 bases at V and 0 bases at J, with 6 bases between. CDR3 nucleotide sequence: TGCAGTGCTAGCGGGCCCTCCTACGAGCAGTACTTC. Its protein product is CSASGPSYEQYF.

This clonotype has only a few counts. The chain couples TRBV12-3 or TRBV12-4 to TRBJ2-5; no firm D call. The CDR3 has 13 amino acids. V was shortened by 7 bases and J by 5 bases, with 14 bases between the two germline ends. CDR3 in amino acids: CASNSHASETQYF. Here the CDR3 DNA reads TGTGCCAGCAACTCCCATGCGTCGGAGACCCAGTACTTC.

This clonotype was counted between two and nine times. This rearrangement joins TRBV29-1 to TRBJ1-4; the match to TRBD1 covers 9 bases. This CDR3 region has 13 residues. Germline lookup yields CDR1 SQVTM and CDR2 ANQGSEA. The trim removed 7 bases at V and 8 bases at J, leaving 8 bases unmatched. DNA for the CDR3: TGCAGCGCCGGACAGGGGTTGAGGGAAAAACTGTTTTTT. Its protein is CSAGQGLREKLFF.

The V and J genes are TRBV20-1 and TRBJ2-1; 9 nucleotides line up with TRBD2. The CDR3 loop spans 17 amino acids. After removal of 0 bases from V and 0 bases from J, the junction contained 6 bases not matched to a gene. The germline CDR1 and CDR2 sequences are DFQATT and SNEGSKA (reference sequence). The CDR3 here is CSARDLAGLFSYNEQFF. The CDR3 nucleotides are TGCAGTGCTAGAGATCTAGCGGGGTTATTCTCCTACAATGAGCAGTTCTTC.

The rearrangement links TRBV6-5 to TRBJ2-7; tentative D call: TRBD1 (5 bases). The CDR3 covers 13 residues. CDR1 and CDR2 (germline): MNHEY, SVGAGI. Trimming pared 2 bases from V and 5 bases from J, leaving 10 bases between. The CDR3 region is CASSYQGSNEQYF. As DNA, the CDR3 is TGTGCCAGCAGTTACCAGGGTAGCAACGAGCAGTACTTC.

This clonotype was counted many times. CDR3 amino acids: CSVEVGETQYF. DNA of the CDR3: TGCAGCGTTGAAGTTGGGGAGACCCAGTACTTC. This chain links TRBV29-1 with TRBJ2-5; D ambiguous. The CDR3 runs to 11 residues. Deletions cut 1 base from V and 5 bases from J, with 5 bases between. CDR1 SQVTM and CDR2 ANQGSEA come from the germline V gene.

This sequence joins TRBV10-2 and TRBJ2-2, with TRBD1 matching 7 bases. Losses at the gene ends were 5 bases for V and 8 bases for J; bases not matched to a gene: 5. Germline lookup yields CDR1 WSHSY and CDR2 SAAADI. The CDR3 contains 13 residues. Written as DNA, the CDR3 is TGCGCCAGCAGTCAAGACAGGGAAGGGGAGCTGTTTTTT. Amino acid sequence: CASSQDREGELFF.

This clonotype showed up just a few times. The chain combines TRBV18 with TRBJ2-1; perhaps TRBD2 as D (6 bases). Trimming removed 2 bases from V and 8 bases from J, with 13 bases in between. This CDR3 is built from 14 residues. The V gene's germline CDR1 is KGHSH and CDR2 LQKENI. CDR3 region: CASSPGAGGDEQFF. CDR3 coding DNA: TGTGCCAGCTCACCAGGGGCAGGCGGGGATGAGCAGTTCTTC. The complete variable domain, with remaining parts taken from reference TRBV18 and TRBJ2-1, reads NAGVMQNPRHLVRRRGQEARLRCSPMKGHSHVYWYRQLPEEGLKFMVYLQKENIIDESGMPKERFSAEFPKEGPSILRIQQVVRGDSAAYFCASSPGAGGDEQFFGPGTRLTVL.

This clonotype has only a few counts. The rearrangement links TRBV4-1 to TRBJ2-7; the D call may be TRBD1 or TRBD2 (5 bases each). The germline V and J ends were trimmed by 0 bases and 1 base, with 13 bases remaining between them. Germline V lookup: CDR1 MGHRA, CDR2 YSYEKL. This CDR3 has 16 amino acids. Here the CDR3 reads CASSQEGAGTSYEQYF. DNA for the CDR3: TGCGCCAGCAGCCAAGAAGGGGCAGGGACGTCCTACGAGCAGTACTTC.

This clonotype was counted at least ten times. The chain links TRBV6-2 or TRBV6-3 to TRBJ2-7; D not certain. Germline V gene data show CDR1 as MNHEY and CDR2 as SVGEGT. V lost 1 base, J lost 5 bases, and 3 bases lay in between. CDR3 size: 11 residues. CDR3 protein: CASSYYDEQYF. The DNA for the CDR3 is TGTGCCAGCAGTTACTACGACGAGCAGTACTTC.

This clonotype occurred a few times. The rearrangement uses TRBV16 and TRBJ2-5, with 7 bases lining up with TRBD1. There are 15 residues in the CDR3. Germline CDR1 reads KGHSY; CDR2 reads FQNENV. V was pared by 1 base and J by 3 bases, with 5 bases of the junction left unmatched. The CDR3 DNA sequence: TGTGCCAGCAGCCAATTTTCGACAGGGAAAGAGACCCAGTACTTC. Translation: CASSQFSTGKETQYF.

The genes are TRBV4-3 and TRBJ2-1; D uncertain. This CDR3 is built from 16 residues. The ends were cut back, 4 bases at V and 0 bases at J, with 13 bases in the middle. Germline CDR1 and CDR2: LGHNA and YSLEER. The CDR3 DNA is TGCGCCAGCAGCCTAAACACAATCGGCTCCTACAATGAGCAGTTCTTC. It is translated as CASSLNTIGSYNEQFF.

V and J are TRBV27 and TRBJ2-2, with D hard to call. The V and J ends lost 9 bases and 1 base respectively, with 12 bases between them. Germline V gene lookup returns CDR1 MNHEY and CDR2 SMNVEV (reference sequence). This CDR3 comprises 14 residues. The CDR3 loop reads CARGPTVNTGELFF. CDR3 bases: TGTGCCAGGGGCCCGACTGTGAACACCGGGGAGCTGTTTTTT.

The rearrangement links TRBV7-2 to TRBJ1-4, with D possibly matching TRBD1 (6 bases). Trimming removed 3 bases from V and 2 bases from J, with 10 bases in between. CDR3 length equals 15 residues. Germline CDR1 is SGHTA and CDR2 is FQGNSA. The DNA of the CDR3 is TGTGCCAGCAGCTTGTGGCAGGGGACTAATGAAAAACTGTTTTTT. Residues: CASSLWQGTNEKLFF.

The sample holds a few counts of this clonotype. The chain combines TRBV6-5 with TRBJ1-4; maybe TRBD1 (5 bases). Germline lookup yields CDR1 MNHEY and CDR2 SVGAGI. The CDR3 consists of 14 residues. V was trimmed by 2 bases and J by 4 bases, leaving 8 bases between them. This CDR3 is CASSYDSNNEKLFF. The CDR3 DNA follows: TGTGCCAGCAGTTACGACAGTAATAATGAAAAACTGTTTTTT.

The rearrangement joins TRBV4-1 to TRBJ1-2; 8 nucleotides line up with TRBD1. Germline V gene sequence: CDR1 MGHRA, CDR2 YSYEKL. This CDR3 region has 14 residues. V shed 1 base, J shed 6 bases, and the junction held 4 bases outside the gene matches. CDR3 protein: CASSQGDRPHGYTF. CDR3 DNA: TGCGCCAGCAGCCAAGGGGACAGGCCCCATGGCTACACCTTC.

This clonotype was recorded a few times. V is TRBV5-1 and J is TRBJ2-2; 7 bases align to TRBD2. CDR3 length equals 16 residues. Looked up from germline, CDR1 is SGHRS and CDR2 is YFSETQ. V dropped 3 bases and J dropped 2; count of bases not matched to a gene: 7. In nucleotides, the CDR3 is TGCGCCAGCAGCTCCCGGCGGGGGAGCAACACCGGGGAGCTGTTTTTT. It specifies CASSSRRGSNTGELFF.

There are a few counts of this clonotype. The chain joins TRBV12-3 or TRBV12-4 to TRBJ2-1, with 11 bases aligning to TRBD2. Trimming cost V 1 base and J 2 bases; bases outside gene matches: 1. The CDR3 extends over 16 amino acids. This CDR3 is CASSLVTSGAYNEQFF. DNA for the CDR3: TGTGCCAGCAGTTTAGTGACTAGCGGGGCCTACAATGAGCAGTTCTTC.

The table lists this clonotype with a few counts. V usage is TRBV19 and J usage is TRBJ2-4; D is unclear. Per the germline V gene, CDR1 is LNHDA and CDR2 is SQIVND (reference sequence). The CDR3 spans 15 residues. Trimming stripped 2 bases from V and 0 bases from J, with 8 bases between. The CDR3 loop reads CASSITALAKNIQYF. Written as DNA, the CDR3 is TGTGCCAGTAGTATAACAGCGCTAGCCAAAAACATTCAGTACTTC.

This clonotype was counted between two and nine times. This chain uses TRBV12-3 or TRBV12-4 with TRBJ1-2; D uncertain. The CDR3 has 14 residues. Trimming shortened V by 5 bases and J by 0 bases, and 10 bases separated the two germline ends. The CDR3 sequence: CASSRLQPNYGYTF. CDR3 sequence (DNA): TGTGCCAGCAGTCGGTTACAGCCTAACTATGGCTACACCTTC.

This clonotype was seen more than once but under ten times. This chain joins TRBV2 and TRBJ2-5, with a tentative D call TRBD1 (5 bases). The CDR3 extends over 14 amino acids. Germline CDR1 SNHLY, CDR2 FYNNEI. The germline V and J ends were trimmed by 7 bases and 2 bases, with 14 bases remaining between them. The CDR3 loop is CASTEGRAQETQYF. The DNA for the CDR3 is TGTGCCAGCACCGAAGGCAGGGCGCAAGAGACCCAGTACTTC.

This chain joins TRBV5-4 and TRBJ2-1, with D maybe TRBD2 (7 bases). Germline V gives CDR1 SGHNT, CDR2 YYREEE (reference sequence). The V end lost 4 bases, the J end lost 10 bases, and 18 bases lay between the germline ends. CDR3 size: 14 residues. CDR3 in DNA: TGTGCCAGCAGCGCCGGGGGGCGCGGTTTAGAGCAGTTCTTC. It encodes CASSAGGRGLEQFF. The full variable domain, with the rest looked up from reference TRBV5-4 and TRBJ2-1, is ETGVTQSPTHLIKTRGQQVTLRCSSQSGHNTVSWYQQALGQGPQFIFQYYREEENGRGNFPPRFSGLQFPNYSSELNVNALELDDSALYLCASSAGGRGLEQFFGPGTRLTVL.

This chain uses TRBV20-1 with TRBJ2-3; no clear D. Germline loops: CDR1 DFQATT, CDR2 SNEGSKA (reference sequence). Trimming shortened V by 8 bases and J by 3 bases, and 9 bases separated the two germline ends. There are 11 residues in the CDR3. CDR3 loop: CSIRSTDTQYF. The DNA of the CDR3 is TGCAGTATAAGGTCGACAGATACGCAGTATTTT.

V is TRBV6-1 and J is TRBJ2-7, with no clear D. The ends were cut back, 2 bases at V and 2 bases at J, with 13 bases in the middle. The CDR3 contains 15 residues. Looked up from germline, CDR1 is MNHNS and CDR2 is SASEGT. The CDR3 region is CASSETAPAPYEQYF. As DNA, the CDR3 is TGTGCCAGCAGTGAAACAGCGCCCGCGCCCTACGAGCAGTACTTC.

Here the CDR3 reads CASSPTLDRARKTQYF. DNA for the CDR3: TGTGCCAGCAGTCCCACCCTAGACAGGGCGAGGAAGACCCAGTACTTC. The chain recombines TRBV28 with TRBJ2-5, with 7 bases aligning to TRBD1. The CDR3 is made up of 16 amino acids. Germline assignment: CDR1 MDHEN and CDR2 SYDVKM. V trimming: 5 bases; J trimming: 6 bases; junction bases outside the gene matches: 15.

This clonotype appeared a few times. The CDR3 DNA is TGTGCCAGCAGCGTAATAGAGGGCGGGGGTTCAGATACGCAGTATTTT. Translating gives CASSVIEGGGSDTQYF. This chain uses TRBV9 with TRBJ2-3; TRBD2 aligns across 7 bases. This CDR3 comprises 16 residues. The germline gives CDR1 SGDLS, CDR2 YYNGEE. V lost 1 base, J lost 4 bases, and 9 bases stayed unmatched.

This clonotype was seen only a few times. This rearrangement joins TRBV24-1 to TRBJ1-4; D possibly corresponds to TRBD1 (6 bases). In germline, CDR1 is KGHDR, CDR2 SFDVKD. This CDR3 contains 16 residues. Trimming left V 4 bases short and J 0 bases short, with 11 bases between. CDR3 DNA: TGTGCCACCAGTGAAGGGGACACTCCAACTAATGAAAAACTGTTTTTT. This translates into CATSEGDTPTNEKLFF.

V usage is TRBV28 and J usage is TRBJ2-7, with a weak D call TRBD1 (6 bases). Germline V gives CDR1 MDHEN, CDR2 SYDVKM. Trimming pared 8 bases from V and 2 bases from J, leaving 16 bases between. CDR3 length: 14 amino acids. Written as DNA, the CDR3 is TGTGCCAGCGGGGGCAGACAGTATCCCTACGAGCAGTACTTC. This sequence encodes CASGGRQYPYEQYF. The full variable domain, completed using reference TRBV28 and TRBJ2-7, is DVKVTQSSRYLVKRTGEKVFLECVQDMDHENMFWYRQDPGLGLRLIYFSYDVKMKEKGDIPEGYSVSREKKERFSLILESASTNQTSMYLCASGGRQYPYEQYFGPGTRLTVT.